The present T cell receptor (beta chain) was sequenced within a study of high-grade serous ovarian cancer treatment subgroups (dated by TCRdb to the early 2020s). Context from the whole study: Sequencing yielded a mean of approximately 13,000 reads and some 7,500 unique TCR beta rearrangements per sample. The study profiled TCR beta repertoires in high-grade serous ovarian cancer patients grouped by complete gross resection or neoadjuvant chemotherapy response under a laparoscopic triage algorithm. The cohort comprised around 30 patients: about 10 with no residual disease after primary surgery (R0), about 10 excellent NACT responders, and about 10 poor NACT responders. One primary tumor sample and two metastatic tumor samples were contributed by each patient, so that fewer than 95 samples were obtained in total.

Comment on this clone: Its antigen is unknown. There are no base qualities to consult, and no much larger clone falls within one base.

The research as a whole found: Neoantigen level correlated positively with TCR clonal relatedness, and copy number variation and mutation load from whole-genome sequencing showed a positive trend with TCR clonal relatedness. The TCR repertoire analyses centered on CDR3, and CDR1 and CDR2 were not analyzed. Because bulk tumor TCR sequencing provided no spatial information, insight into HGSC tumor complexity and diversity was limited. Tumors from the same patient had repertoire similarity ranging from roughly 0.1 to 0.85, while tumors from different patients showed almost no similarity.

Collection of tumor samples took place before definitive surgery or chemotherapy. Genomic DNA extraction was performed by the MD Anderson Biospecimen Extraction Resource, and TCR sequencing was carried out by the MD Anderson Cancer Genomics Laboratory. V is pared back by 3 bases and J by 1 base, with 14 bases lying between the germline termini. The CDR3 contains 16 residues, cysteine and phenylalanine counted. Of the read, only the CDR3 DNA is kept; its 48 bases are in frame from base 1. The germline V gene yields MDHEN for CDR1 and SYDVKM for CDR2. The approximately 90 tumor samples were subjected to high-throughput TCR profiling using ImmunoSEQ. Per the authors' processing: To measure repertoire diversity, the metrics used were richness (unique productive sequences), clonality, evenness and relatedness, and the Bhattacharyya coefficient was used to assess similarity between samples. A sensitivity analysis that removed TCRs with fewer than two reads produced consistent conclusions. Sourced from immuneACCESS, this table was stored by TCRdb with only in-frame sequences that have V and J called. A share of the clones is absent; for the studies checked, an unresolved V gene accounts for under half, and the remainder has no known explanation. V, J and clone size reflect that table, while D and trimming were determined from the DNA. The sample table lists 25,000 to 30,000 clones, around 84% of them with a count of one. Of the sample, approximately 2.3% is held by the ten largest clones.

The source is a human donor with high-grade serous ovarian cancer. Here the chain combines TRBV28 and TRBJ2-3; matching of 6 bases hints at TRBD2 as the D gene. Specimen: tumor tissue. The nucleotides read TGTGCCAGCAGTTTCAGTTGGGGAGGTGGCACAGATACGCAGTATTTT. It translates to CASSFSWGGGTDTQYF.